This passage covers 29 T cell receptor beta chains from one sample sequenced in a study of cytomegalovirus exposure and HLA in healthy donors. Libraries were prepared by immunoSEQ multiplex PCR; TCRdb keeps only in-frame clonotypes and omits some of them. The repertoire has roughly 250,000 clones, about 86% of them found once; the top ten carry about 1.2%. The sample comprised PBMCs. Every receptor here comes from a woman in her twenties or thirties in good health and CMV-seropositive.

The chain recombines TRBV5-1 with TRBJ1-1, with 7 bases identical to TRBD1. J lost 6 bases, V lost 4 bases, and 9 bases had no gene match. CDR3 length: 14 amino acids. Germline loops: CDR1 SGHRS, CDR2 YFSETQ. The CDR3: CASSPAQGRAEAFF. The CDR3 DNA reads TGCGCCAGCAGCCCGGCACAGGGGCGGGCTGAAGCTTTCTTT.

The chain's CDR3 is CAWGRDLGTEAFF. DNA for the CDR3: TGTGCCTGGGGTCGGGACTTGGGCACTGAAGCTTTCTTT. The rearrangement uses TRBV30 and TRBJ1-1, with TRBD1 as a possible D gene (5 bases). Germline V gene lookup returns CDR1 GTSNPN and CDR2 SVGIG (reference sequence). This CDR3 has 13 amino acids. The V end was cut by 5 bases, the J end by 4 bases, with 14 bases between.

This clone was counted between two and nine times. This chain uses TRBV5-1 with TRBJ1-5, with 9 bases that match TRBD1. Germline loops: CDR1 SGHRS, CDR2 YFSETQ. The CDR3 loop spans 15 amino acids. The V and J ends lost 4 bases and 0 bases, in that order; junction bases with no gene match: 2. The CDR3 DNA reads TGCGCCAGCAGCGTGGACAGGGGTAGCAATCAGCCCCAGCATTTT. Its translation is CASSVDRGSNQPQHF.

The chain links TRBV5-1 to TRBJ2-7, with D uncertain. CDR1 and CDR2 from the germline V gene are SGHRS and YFSETQ. Deletions cut 2 bases from V and 0 bases from J, with 15 bases between. CDR3 length: 16 amino acids. The CDR3 DNA is TGCGCCAGCAGCTTATACCTGACTGGAAGCTCCTACGAGCAGTACTTC. This sequence encodes CASSLYLTGSSYEQYF.

This clone came up once. The chain joins TRBV6-4 to TRBJ2-3; no clear D. The CDR3 sequence is 14 residues long. The V gene lost 4 bases and the J gene lost 5 bases, with 13 bases spanning the gap. Germline-derived CDR1 and CDR2 are MRHNA and SNTAGT. For the CDR3, the DNA is TGTGCCAGCAGTGGCGGAGACGGTGGAGATACGCAGTATTTT. The encoded protein is CASSGGDGGDTQYF.

Only a few counts were recorded for this clone. The chain combines TRBV19 with TRBJ2-7; 9 bases line up with TRBD2. Germline V gene lookup returns CDR1 LNHDA and CDR2 SQIVND (reference sequence). V shed 3 bases and J 6 bases; nucleotides not matched to a gene: 6. The CDR3 is made up of 14 amino acids. As DNA, the CDR3 is TGTGCCAGTAGTATGGCGGGAGGGTTTGGCGAGCAGTACTTC. Its protein is CASSMAGGFGEQYF.

The rearrangement links TRBV5-1 to TRBJ2-1, with D possibly being TRBD2 (7 bases). CDR1 and CDR2 from the germline V gene are SGHRS and YFSETQ. V lost 0 bases and J lost 10, with 17 bases in between. The CDR3 covers 15 residues. In nucleotides, the CDR3 is TGCGCCAGCAGCTTGGTTGGCGGGGGCCCCAGCGAGCAGTTCTTC. It yields the protein CASSLVGGGPSEQFF.

This clone was observed a handful of times. V is TRBV7-6 and J is TRBJ2-7; 16 bases map to TRBD2. V dropped 0 bases and J dropped 2; count of bases not matched to a gene: 4. This CDR3 comprises 18 residues. Germline loops: CDR1 SGHVS, CDR2 FNYEAQ. Written as DNA, the CDR3 is TGTGCCAGCAGCTTAGCGCCCGGGACTAGCGGGAGGGCCTACGAGCAGTACTTC. This gives the protein CASSLAPGTSGRAYEQYF.

This rearrangement joins TRBV7-8 to TRBJ1-5; 10 bases are shared with TRBD1. Germline V gene lookup returns CDR1 SGHVS and CDR2 FQNEAQ. V lost 5 bases, J lost 4 bases, and 8 bases stayed unmatched. The CDR3 has 16 amino acids. The CDR3 reads CASSQRQGAGNQPQHF. The CDR3 DNA follows: TGTGCCAGCAGCCAGAGACAGGGGGCGGGGAATCAGCCCCAGCATTTT.

This chain links TRBV27 with TRBJ2-2, with D uncertain. The CDR3 spans 13 residues. V shed 8 bases and J shed 4 bases, with 11 bases lying between them. The germline V gene has CDR1 MNHEY and CDR2 SMNVEV (reference sequence). The CDR3 reads CASVGSVTGELFF. DNA for the CDR3: TGTGCCAGCGTCGGGTCCGTCACCGGGGAGCTGTTTTTT.

This chain connects TRBV5-1 to TRBJ2-1; 8 bases align to TRBD2. In germline, CDR1 is SGHRS, CDR2 YFSETQ. The CDR3 has 15 amino acids. Trimming cost V 1 base and J 8 bases; bases outside gene matches: 8. The CDR3: CASSLIGTREDEQFF. As DNA, the CDR3 is TGCGCCAGCAGCTTGATCGGGACTAGAGAGGATGAGCAGTTCTTC.

CDR3 loop: CASNRNRGISETQYF. Written as DNA, the CDR3 is TGTGCCAGCAACCGGAACAGGGGTATCTCAGAGACCCAGTACTTC. V and J are TRBV2 and TRBJ2-5; 7 bases align to TRBD1. CDR3 size: 15 residues. V lost 7 bases, J lost 4 bases, and 12 bases stayed unmatched. From germline, CDR1 is SNHLY and CDR2 FYNNEI.

This clone was seen once. The chain has TRBV27 and TRBJ1-2; the match to TRBD1 covers 7 bases. The germline gives CDR1 MNHEY, CDR2 SMNVEV (reference sequence). The CDR3 runs to 15 residues. The V segment lost 6 bases and the J segment 4 bases; nucleotides outside the gene matches: 11. This CDR3 is CASRVTGGQSYGYTF. As DNA, the CDR3 is TGTGCCAGCAGGGTTACTGGGGGACAGTCCTATGGCTACACCTTC.

The rearrangement joins TRBV9 to TRBJ2-1, with 10 nucleotides matching TRBD2. Germline V lookup: CDR1 SGDLS, CDR2 YYNGEE. The CDR3 contains 15 residues. V lost 0 bases and J lost 8; bases outside the gene matches: 5. CDR3 sequence: CASSVESGRADEQFF. The CDR3 DNA is TGTGCCAGCAGCGTAGAAAGCGGGAGGGCCGATGAGCAGTTCTTC. Looking up the rest from reference TRBV9 and TRBJ2-1 gives the full variable domain: DSGVTQTPKHLITATGQRVTLRCSPRSGDLSVYWYQQSLDQGLQFLIQYYNGEERAKGNILERFSAQQFPDLHSELNLSSLELGDSALYFCASSVESGRADEQFFGPGTRLTVL.

This clone was seen only a few times. This rearrangement joins TRBV5-4 to TRBJ1-2; TRBD1 matches 11 bases. Per the germline V gene, CDR1 is SGHNT and CDR2 is YYREEE (reference sequence). With V trimmed by 1 base and J by 6 bases, 2 bases remained unmatched. The CDR3 covers 14 residues. The DNA of the CDR3 is TGTGCCAGCAGCTTGCGGGACAGGGGGAATGGCTACACCTTC. This gives the protein CASSLRDRGNGYTF.

This clone was observed a few times. The chain carries TRBV13 and TRBJ2-7; the match to TRBD1 covers 8 bases. V was clipped by 5 bases and J by 3 bases; unmatched bases: 3. CDR1 PRHDT and CDR2 FYEKMQ come from the germline V gene (reference sequence). The CDR3 consists of 13 residues. CDR3 protein: CASSIGTGYEQYF. The CDR3, as DNA: TGTGCCAGCAGCATCGGGACAGGCTACGAGCAGTACTTC.

This clone was recorded only once. The chain recombines TRBV7-2 with TRBJ2-1; tentatively, D is TRBD2 (5 bases). The CDR3 extends over 14 amino acids. Germline CDR1 SGHTA, CDR2 FQGNSA. The V gene lost 3 bases and the J gene lost 5 bases, with 11 bases spanning the gap. The CDR3: CASSLRANHNEQFF. The CDR3 nucleotides are TGTGCCAGCAGCTTGAGGGCTAACCACAATGAGCAGTTCTTC.

This clone has just one count. CDR3 in DNA: TGTGCCACCAGAGGACGGACAGGGGACGGCTACACCTTC. This gives the protein CATRGRTGDGYTF. This chain connects TRBV21-1 to TRBJ1-2; TRBD1 is taken as the D call from the table, unchecked against the DNA. TRBV21-1 is labeled a pseudogene. The CDR3 consists of 13 residues.

This chain joins TRBV5-1 and TRBJ2-7; 10 bases are shared with TRBD1. Germline CDR1 is SGHRS and CDR2 is YFSETQ. This CDR3 region has 15 residues. V lost 4 bases, J lost 3 bases, and 7 bases stayed unmatched. The CDR3 sequence is CASSRGTGEGYEQYF. The DNA of the CDR3 is TGCGCCAGCAGCCGGGGGACAGGGGAGGGCTACGAGCAGTACTTC.

This clone was picked up a small number of times. This rearrangement joins TRBV11-1 to TRBJ2-7, with 7 bases that match TRBD1. Germline trimming cut 5 bases from V and 2 bases from J; bases unmatched to any gene: 0. Germline CDR1 is SGHAT and CDR2 is FQDESV (reference sequence). The CDR3 consists of 12 residues. CDR3 sequence: CASSGTAYEQYF. DNA of the CDR3: TGTGCCAGCAGCGGGACAGCCTACGAGCAGTACTTC.

V usage is TRBV6-6 and J usage is TRBJ1-2; D gene uncertain. V lost 2 bases and J lost 8, with 15 bases in between. The CDR3 is made up of 14 amino acids. Germline lookup yields CDR1 MNHNY and CDR2 SVGAGI (reference sequence). The CDR3 here is CASSYPGENGGYTF. The DNA for the CDR3 is TGTGCCAGCAGTTACCCCGGAGAGAATGGCGGCTACACCTTC.

The chain carries TRBV27 and TRBJ1-2, with D unresolved. This CDR3 has 15 residues. CDR1 and CDR2 from the germline V gene are MNHEY and SMNVEV (reference sequence). Trimming took 3 bases from V and 2 from J, leaving 13 bases between them. CDR3 protein: CASSFIGGANYGYTF. The CDR3 DNA follows: TGTGCCAGCAGTTTTATTGGCGGAGCAAACTATGGCTACACCTTC.

The chain employs TRBV5-6 and TRBJ2-3; TRBD2 matches 8 bases. The CDR3 contains 15 residues. Germline CDR1 reads SGHDT; CDR2 reads YYEEEE. The junction had 3 bases not matched to a gene; V was cut back by 2 bases and J by 1 base. CDR3 sequence: CASSLLAVGTDTQYF. CDR3 nucleotides: TGTGCCAGCAGCTTACTAGCGGTCGGCACAGATACGCAGTATTTT.

This clone was recorded only once. The gene calls are TRBV28 and TRBJ1-5; TRBD1 might be the D (6 bases). V was pared by 6 bases and J by 7 bases, with 16 bases between. Germline V gene lookup returns CDR1 MDHEN and CDR2 SYDVKM. This CDR3 is built from 14 residues. The DNA for the CDR3 is TGTGCCAGCAGCCCCGGACAGAGGGGGCAGCCCCAGCATTTT. It translates to CASSPGQRGQPQHF.

The rearrangement uses TRBV18 and TRBJ2-7; 12 nucleotides align to TRBD2. With V trimmed by 0 bases and J by 2 bases, 2 bases remained unmatched. There are 16 residues in the CDR3. Germline V lookup: CDR1 KGHSH, CDR2 LQKENI. The CDR3, as DNA: TGTGCCAGCTCACCACCGACTAGCGGGAGTCCCTACGAGCAGTACTTC. Its translation is CASSPPTSGSPYEQYF.

This sequence joins TRBV19 and TRBJ2-5; 8 bases align to TRBD2. Losses at the gene ends were 4 bases for V and 4 bases for J; bases not matched to a gene: 5. The CDR3 length is 14 residues. CDR1 LNHDA and CDR2 SQIVND come from the germline V gene (reference sequence). The CDR3 DNA is TGTGCCAGTAGTAAGGCGGGAGGTGGAGAGACCCAGTACTTC. Protein sequence: CASSKAGGGETQYF.

This clone was seen only once. The chain links TRBV7-8 to TRBJ1-5, with D perhaps matching TRBD1 (6 bases). The CDR3 spans 15 residues. V lost 2 bases to trimming and J lost 4 bases, with 12 bases between them. The germline CDR1 and CDR2 sequences are SGHVS and FQNEAQ. The CDR3 spells CASSLNRAANQPQHF. Here the CDR3 DNA reads TGTGCCAGCAGCTTAAACAGGGCGGCGAATCAGCCCCAGCATTTT.

This rearrangement joins TRBV28 to TRBJ2-7; weak D call: TRBD2 (5 bases). CDR1 and CDR2 from the germline V gene are MDHEN and SYDVKM. Trimming removed 5 bases from V and 0 bases from J, with 14 bases in between. The CDR3 runs to 15 residues. The CDR3 here is CASSTPSSFSYEQYF. The CDR3 nucleotides read TGTGCCAGCAGTACCCCTAGCAGCTTCTCCTACGAGCAGTACTTC.

The rearrangement links TRBV4-1 to TRBJ2-3, with 8 positions matching TRBD1. The germline gives CDR1 MGHRA, CDR2 YSYEKL. This CDR3 is built from 16 residues. Trimming took 3 bases from V and 5 from J; bases not matched to a gene: 10. The CDR3 DNA reads TGCGCCAGCAGCCATCAGGGGGCGCGTAAGGGAGATACGCAGTATTTT. Its translation: CASSHQGARKGDTQYF.